Detailed here is one T cell receptor beta chain. The data derive from a study of OX40 agonist ivuxolimab in advanced cancers. Repertoires were generated with immunoSEQ multiplex PCR, while TCRdb's copy carries only in-frame clones and drops some. The table shows roughly 60,000 clones, with about 86% occurring only once. Trimming left V 4 bases short and J 9 bases short, with 16 bases between. CDR3 length: 15 residues. Germline loops: CDR1 SGHDN, CDR2 FVKESK. This specimen was CD4+ or CD8+ T cells sorted from blood, taken in a trial of the OX40 agonist ivuxolimab. V and J are TRBV14 and TRBJ1-6, with unresolved D. The origin of this receptor is an adult with an advanced solid tumor such as melanoma, head and neck, liver or kidney cancer. In DNA form, the CDR3 reads TGTGCCAGCAGCCGCGTGGGGAGAGGAGGTTCACCCCTCCACTTT. It translates to CASSRVGRGGSPLHF.